This is a list of T cell receptor beta chains from one sample in a study of T cells in Graves' hyperthyroidism and ophthalmopathy. TCRdb re-analysed the multiplex PCR reads in MiXCR, keeping a single row per CDR3 protein. The profile covers around 600,000 distinct CDR3 sequences, with 14% appearing a single time and roughly 7.7% taken by the ten largest. Material for sequencing was blood. These receptors originate from a woman aged 18 to 35 with Graves' ophthalmopathy. The CDR3 runs from the conserved cysteine through the conserved F or W. D genes are given only for firm matches. Some rows have no size entry. The others give once, few or many, or a class for an expanded clone.

abundance,v_gene,d_gene,j_gene,CDR3nt,CDR3aa
few,TRBV29-1,.,TRBJ1-2,TGCAGCGTTCCAATGACACTGCCTTATGGCTACACCTTC,CSVPMTLPYGYTF
.,TRBV6-1,TRBD1,TRBJ1-5,TGTGCCAGCAGGGGGGGGACAGGGGGGATGCCCCAGCATTTT,CASRGGTGGMPQHF
few,TRBV6-2/TRBV6-3,.,TRBJ1-5,TGTGCCAGCAGACGGGGGGGTCATCAGCCCCAGCATTTT,CASRRGGHQPQHF
many,TRBV5-5,.,TRBJ2-3,TGTGCCAGCAGCTTGGAGTGGGTAGGCACAGATACGCAGTATTTT,CASSLEWVGTDTQYF
few,TRBV28,.,TRBJ1-1,TGTGCCAGCGGGGACGAAGCTTTCTTT,CASGDEAFF
.,TRBV11-3,TRBD1,TRBJ2-1,TGTGCCAGCAGCTTAGGGTACAGGGGAAATGAGCAGTTCTTC,CASSLGYRGNEQFF
many,TRBV7-2,.,TRBJ2-2,TGTGCCAGCAGGCCGCCACTCGGACTCGCGAACACCGGGGAGCTGTTTTTT,CASRPPLGLANTGELFF
many,TRBV27,TRBD1,TRBJ1-1,TGTGCCAGCAGTTTAGCGACAGGGTTCAACACTGAAGCTTTCTTT,CASSLATGFNTEAFF
many,TRBV28,.,TRBJ1-2,TGTGCCAGCAGTGAGGAGGGGTACTATGGCTACACCTTC,CASSEEGYYGYTF
many,TRBV7-9,.,TRBJ2-5,TGTGCCAGCAGCTTGTGGACTCTAGGGAGAGAGACCCAGTACTTC,CASSLWTLGRETQYF
many,TRBV6-2/TRBV6-3,TRBD2,TRBJ2-1,TGTGCCAGCGAAGTGGCGGGAGTCGGGGAGCAGTTCTTC,CASEVAGVGEQFF
.,TRBV19,TRBD2,TRBJ2-3,TGTGCCAGTAGTATTCTACTAGCGGTAGGTGCAGATACGCAGTATTTT,CASSILLAVGADTQYF
.,TRBV5-1,.,TRBJ2-1,TGCGCCAGCAGCCTGAACGGGGGCTACAATGAGCAGTTCTTC,CASSLNGGYNEQFF
few,TRBV6-1,.,TRBJ1-2,TGTGCCAGCAGACCCCCTGGGGACATCTATGGCTACACCTTC,CASRPPGDIYGYTF
many,TRBV7-9,.,TRBJ1-1,TGTGCCAGCAGCCCCCTGGGATCAGAACTGAACACTGAAGCTTTCTTT,CASSPLGSELNTEAFF
many,TRBV27,.,TRBJ2-7,TGTGCCAGCAGTTTTGTTTACGGGGATAGGGAGCAGTACTTC,CASSFVYGDREQYF
many,TRBV12-3/TRBV12-4,TRBD1,TRBJ2-7,TGTGCCAGCAGTTTAGACGGGACAGGGGCCTACGAGCAGTACTTC,CASSLDGTGAYEQYF
many,TRBV24-1,.,TRBJ2-2,TGTGCCACCAGTGATTCAACAGGGTTTAACACCGGGGAGCTGTTTTTT,CATSDSTGFNTGELFF
few,TRBV5-1,TRBD2,TRBJ2-7,TGCGCCAGCAGCTTGGATCTAGCGGAAACCTACGAGCAGTACTTC,CASSLDLAETYEQYF
many,TRBV18,.,TRBJ1-1,TGTGCCAGCTCACCACAGGCCGGTCGAACTGAAGCTTTCTTT,CASSPQAGRTEAFF
many,TRBV27,.,TRBJ2-3,TGTGCCAGCAGCCCCGGTGTGGCAGATACGCAGTATTTT,CASSPGVADTQYF
many,TRBV18,TRBD1,TRBJ1-5,TGTGCCAGCTCAAGGACAGGTGATAGCAATCAGCCCCAGCATTTT,CASSRTGDSNQPQHF
many,TRBV28,TRBD1,TRBJ2-1,TGTGCCAGCAGTCCAGCCACAGGGGAGATTTGGGATGAGCAGTTCTTC,CASSPATGEIWDEQFF
.,TRBV9,TRBD2,TRBJ2-7,TGTGCCAGCAGCCCAGCGGGGACTAGCGACATGCAGTACTTC,CASSPAGTSDMQYF
many,TRBV3-1,TRBD1,TRBJ1-1,TGTGCCAGCAGCCCCCCCCGGAAGGGGGCAGTTGAAGCTTTCTTT,CASSPPRKGAVEAFF
.,TRBV12-5,.,TRBJ1-3,TGTGCTAGTGGTTTGGTACTAGGTAGACAGATCTCTGGAAACACCATATATTTT,CASGLVLGRQISGNTIYF
.,TRBV20-1,TRBD1,TRBJ2-1,TGCAGTGCTAGAGATGTACAGGGGGCCGACAATGAGCAGTTCTTC,CSARDVQGADNEQFF
.,TRBV2,TRBD1,TRBJ2-3,TGTGCCAGCAGTGTACAGGGGGAAGATACGCAGTATTTT,CASSVQGEDTQYF
many,TRBV6-2/TRBV6-3,.,TRBJ2-1,TGTGCCAGCAGTACGCCACTACCCTCCTACAATGAGCAGTTCTTC,CASSTPLPSYNEQFF
.,TRBV11-3,TRBD2,TRBJ2-1,TGTGCCAGCAGCTTAGACAGGACTAGCGGGAACTACAATGAGCAGTTCTTC,CASSLDRTSGNYNEQFF
many,TRBV9,TRBD1,TRBJ2-3,TGTGCCAGCAGCGTAGCGCCGGGACAGGGTTTGGGGACAGATACGCAGTATTTT,CASSVAPGQGLGTDTQYF
many,TRBV27,TRBD1,TRBJ1-2,TGTGCCAGCAGTTTATCCAGGGGGCTCTATGGCTACACCTTC,CASSLSRGLYGYTF
.,TRBV19,.,TRBJ1-6,TGTGCCAGTAGCGAATGGGGTCCTCTGGCACCCCTCCACTTT,CASSEWGPLAPLHF